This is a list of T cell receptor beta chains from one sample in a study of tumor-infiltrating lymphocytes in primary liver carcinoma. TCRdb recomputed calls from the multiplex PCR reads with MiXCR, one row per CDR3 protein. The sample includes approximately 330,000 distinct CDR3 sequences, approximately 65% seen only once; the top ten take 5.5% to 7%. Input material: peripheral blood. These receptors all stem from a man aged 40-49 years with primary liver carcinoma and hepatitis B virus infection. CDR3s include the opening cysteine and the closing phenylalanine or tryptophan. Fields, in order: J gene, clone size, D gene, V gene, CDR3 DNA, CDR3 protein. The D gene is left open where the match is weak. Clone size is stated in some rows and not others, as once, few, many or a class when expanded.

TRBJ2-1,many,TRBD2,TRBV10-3,TGTGCCATCAGTGAGTCCGTGTGGACTAGCGCGTACAATGAGCAGTTCTTC,CAISESVWTSAYNEQFF
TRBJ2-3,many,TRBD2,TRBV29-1,TGCAGCGTCCCCGGGACTAGCGGCACAGATACGCAGTATTTT,CSVPGTSGTDTQYF
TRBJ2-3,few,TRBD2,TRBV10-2,TGCGCCAGCAGTGAGTCGAGGGTAGCGGGAGGGGGAGATACGCAGTATTTT,CASSESRVAGGGDTQYF
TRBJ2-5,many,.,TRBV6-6,TGTGCCAGCAGTGTTTCCCGGGACATCAGACAAGAGACCCAGTACTTC,CASSVSRDIRQETQYF
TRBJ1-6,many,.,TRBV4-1,TGCGCCAGCAGCCGGCAGCTCAATTCACCCCTCCACTTT,CASSRQLNSPLHF
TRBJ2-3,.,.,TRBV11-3,TGTGCCGGCACCTTATCAGGGACCACAGATACGCAGTATTTT,CAGTLSGTTDTQYF
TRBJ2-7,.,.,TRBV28,TGTGCCAGCATGGAATCCCCCTCCTTCGAGCAGTACTTC,CASMESPSFEQYF
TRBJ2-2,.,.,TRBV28,TGTGCCAGCGGACAACAGCAGGGAGTGGGGGAGCTGTTTTTT,CASGQQQGVGELFF
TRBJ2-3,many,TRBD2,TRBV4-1,TGCGCCAGCAGCCAAGGGGTGACTAGCGGGAACTCAGATACGCAGTATTTT,CASSQGVTSGNSDTQYF
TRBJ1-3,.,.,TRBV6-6,TGTGCCACTTTATCCCCGGACTGTGGAAACACCATATATTTT,CATLSPDCGNTIYF
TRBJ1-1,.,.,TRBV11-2,TGTGTCAGCAGCTCATACCAAAAGGAGGCTTTCTTT,CVSSSYQKEAFF
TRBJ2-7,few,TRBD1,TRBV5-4,TGTGCCAGCAGCCTGACAGGGGGCCTCGAGCAGTACTTC,CASSLTGGLEQYF
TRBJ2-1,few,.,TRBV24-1,TGTGCCACCAGTGATCCCCGGGGCAGCTCCTACAATGAGCAGTTCTTC,CATSDPRGSSYNEQFF
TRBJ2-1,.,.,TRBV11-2,TGTCCCAGCAGCTTATACAGCTCCTACAATGAGCAGTTTTTC,CPSSLYSSYNEQFF